This T cell receptor (beta chain) came from a study of Tregs in tolerant kidney transplant recipients. Study-wide results and caveats: Antigen-driven expansion was suggested because donor-specific Tregs expanded more than all Tregs in tolerant patients. No direct test of biological reproducibility was done here.

On this clone itself: The antigen is unknown.

The method was immunoSEQ multiplex PCR; TCRdb's version includes in-frame clones alone and lacks a portion of them. The repertoire holds about 110,000 clones, with 90% as singletons. Germline CDR1 MDHEN, CDR2 SYDVKM. Unmatched junction bases numbered 13, after V lost 5 bases and J lost 1 base. This CDR3 spans 20 amino acids. Thawed PBMCs were FACS-sorted into unstimulated CD4+CD25+CD127- regulatory T cells, CD4+CD25- non-regulatory cells, CD4 and CD8 cells. The sequence derives from a human donor who received a combined kidney and bone marrow transplant. The V call is TRBV28, the J call TRBJ2-3, with 15 nucleotides matching TRBD2. Source: CD4+ T cells from blood, taken before the transplant. This CDR3 reads CASSPPLGTSGGQGTDTQYF. The CDR3 DNA reads as TGTGCCAGCAGTCCCCCACTTGGGACTAGCGGGGGGCAAGGCACAGATACGCAGTATTTT.